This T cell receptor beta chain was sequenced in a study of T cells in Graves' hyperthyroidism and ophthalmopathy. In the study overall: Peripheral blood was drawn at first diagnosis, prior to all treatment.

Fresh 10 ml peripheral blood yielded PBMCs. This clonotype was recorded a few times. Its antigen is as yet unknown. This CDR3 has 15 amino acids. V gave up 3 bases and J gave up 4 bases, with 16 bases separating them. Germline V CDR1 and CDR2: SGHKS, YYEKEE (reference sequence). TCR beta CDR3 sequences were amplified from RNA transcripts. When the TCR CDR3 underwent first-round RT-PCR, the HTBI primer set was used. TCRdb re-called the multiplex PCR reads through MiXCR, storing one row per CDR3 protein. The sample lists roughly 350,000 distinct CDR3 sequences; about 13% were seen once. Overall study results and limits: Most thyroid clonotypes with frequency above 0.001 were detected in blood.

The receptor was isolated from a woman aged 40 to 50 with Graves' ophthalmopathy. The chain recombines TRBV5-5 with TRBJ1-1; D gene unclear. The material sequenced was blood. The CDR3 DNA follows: TGTGCCAGCAGCTACGGAGGCAGGTGGTTCACTGAAGCTTTCTTT. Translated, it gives CASSYGGRWFTEAFF.